These 7 T cell receptor beta chains were all obtained from the same sample, sequenced in a study of glioma-infiltrating T cells. Using RNA template, CDR3s of TCR alpha and beta were amplified with iRepertoire arm-PCR. One entry per CDR3 protein, called by TCRdb with MiXCR from the multiplex PCR reads. The data contain roughly 120,000 distinct CDR3 sequences, less than 30% of them singletons. The source material was glioma tissue, nonneoplastic brain tissue, or PBMCs (not recorded which). The receptors stem from a human donor with low-grade glioma or glioblastoma, undergoing nonglioma brain surgery, or in good health (not recorded which).

This clonotype was counted at least ten times. V and J are TRBV6-2 or TRBV6-3 and TRBJ2-5; 7 bases match TRBD2. The germline CDR1 and CDR2 sequences are MNHEY and SVGEGT. Losses at the gene ends were 6 bases for V and 1 base for J; bases not matched to a gene: 5. This CDR3 comprises 14 residues. Here the CDR3 reads CASSSTSFQETQYF. In DNA, the CDR3 is TGTGCCAGCAGCTCGACTAGCTTCCAAGAGACCCAGTACTTC.

The chain is built from TRBV29-1 and TRBJ2-3, with D perhaps matching TRBD1 (7 bases). Per germline, CDR1 SQVTM and CDR2 ANQGSEA. Trimming removed 7 bases from V and 5 bases from J, with 19 bases in between. This CDR3 has 14 residues. The CDR3 sequence: CSASTGAEGDTQYF. The CDR3 nucleotides are TGCAGCGCTTCTACAGGGGCGGAGGGAGATACGCAGTATTTT.

This clonotype was counted a single time. A single base separates this from a much larger clone, so it may be a read error. This chain links TRBV5-5 with TRBJ2-3; D gene uncertain. The V gene's germline CDR1 is SGHKS and CDR2 YYEKEE (reference sequence). The CDR3 spans 13 residues. CDR3 region: CASSLDSTDTPYF. Here the CDR3 DNA reads TGTGCCAGCAGCTTGGACAGCACAGATACGCCGTATTTT.

The sample holds many counts of this clonotype. The chain carries TRBV29-1 and TRBJ1-3; possibly TRBD1 for D (6 bases). This CDR3 is built from 15 residues. Germline loops: CDR1 SQVTM, CDR2 ANQGSEA. Here the CDR3 reads CRGRRGPSSGNTIYF. CDR3 DNA sequence: TGCAGAGGCCGCCGGGGGCCGAGCTCTGGAAACACCATATATTTT. The full variable domain, rest sourced from reference TRBV29-1 and TRBJ1-3, is SAVISQKPSRDICQRGTSLTIQCQVDSQVTMMFWYRQQPGQSLTLIATANQGSEATYESGFVIDKFPISRPNLTFSTLTVSNMSPEDSSIYLCRGRRGPSSGNTIYFGEGSWLTVV.

Remarks on this clonotype: Since a much larger clone is just one base distant, this may be a read error. The CDR3 region is CASSYLGAQENQYF. The CDR3 DNA reads as TGTGCCAGCAGCTACCTGGGGGCACAAGAGAACCAGTACTTC. The V call is TRBV6-1, the J call TRBJ2-5; D is possibly TRBD1 (6 bases). Germline V gives CDR1 MNHNS, CDR2 SASEGT. The CDR3 is made up of 14 amino acids.

With respect to this clonotype: One end of the junction varies from germline; a read error may be responsible. V gene TRBV14 combines with J gene TRBJ2-7, with D perhaps being TRBD1 or TRBD2 (5 bases each). Germline CDR1 SGHDN, CDR2 FVKESK. This CDR3 has 14 amino acids. This chain's CDR3 is CASSRGLGTYGQYF. The CDR3 coding sequence is TGTGCCAGCAGCCGCGGTCTGGGGACCTACGGGCAGTACTTC.

Regarding this clonotype: This could be a read error, since a much larger clone is one nucleotide away. CDR3 nucleotides: TGTGCCAGTAGTATAGACCACCTCCGTGGGGGTATGCAGCCCCAGCATTTT. Translated, it gives CASSIDHLRGGMQPQHF. The chain links TRBV19 to TRBJ1-5; TRBD1 might be the D (5 bases). Trimming stripped 0 bases from V and 7 bases from J, with 19 bases between. CDR1 and CDR2 (germline): LNHDA, SQIVND (reference sequence). The CDR3 length is 17 residues.